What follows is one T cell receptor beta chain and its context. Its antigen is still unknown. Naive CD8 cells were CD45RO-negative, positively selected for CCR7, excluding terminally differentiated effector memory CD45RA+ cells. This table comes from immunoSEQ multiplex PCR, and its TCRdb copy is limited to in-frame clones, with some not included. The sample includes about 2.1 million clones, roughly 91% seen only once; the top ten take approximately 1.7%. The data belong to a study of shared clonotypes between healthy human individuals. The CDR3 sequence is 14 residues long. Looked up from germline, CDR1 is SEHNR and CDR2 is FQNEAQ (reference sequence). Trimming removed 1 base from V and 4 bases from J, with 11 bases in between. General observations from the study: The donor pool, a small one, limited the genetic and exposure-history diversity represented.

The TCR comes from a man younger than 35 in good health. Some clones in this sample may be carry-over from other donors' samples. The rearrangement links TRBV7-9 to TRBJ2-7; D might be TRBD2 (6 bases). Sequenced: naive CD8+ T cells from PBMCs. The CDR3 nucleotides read TGTGCCAGCAGCTTAGACCGGGGGAGGTACGAGCAGTACTTC. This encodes CASSLDRGRYEQYF.